This T cell receptor (beta chain) was documented in a study of cytomegalovirus exposure and HLA in healthy donors. For the study at large: Earlier work reported 117 million unique TCR beta sequences from about 190 million T cells.

Primers for the PCR totalled 60 Vbeta and 13 Jbeta. Libraries were prepared by immunoSEQ multiplex PCR; TCRdb keeps only in-frame clonotypes and omits some of them. The table includes tens of thousands of clones, roughly 75% detected once. General study findings and limits: Across HLA loci, a later analysis found differing TCR association rates, with DRB1 most and HLA-C fewest. Solely CMV serostatus was available to characterize immune exposure. Highly shared sequence variants in one cluster were likely a sequencing artifact.

Note on this clone: Its target is unknown.

The germline V and J ends were trimmed by 1 base and 2 bases, with 9 bases remaining between them. Germline loops: CDR1 SGHTA, CDR2 FQGNSA. CDR3 length: 14 residues. The sequence was obtained from a man in his 60s in good health and CMV-seronegative. The sample comprised PBMCs. The gene calls are TRBV7-2 and TRBJ2-7, with D maybe TRBD1 (6 bases). CDR3 coding DNA: TGTGCCAGCAGCTTAGTCAGGGGAACCTACGAGCAGTACTTC. The encoded protein is CASSLVRGTYEQYF.